A few counts support the clone carrying this T cell receptor (beta chain). Its antigen is not identified. These data originate in a study of blood T cells in healthy people across ages. Study findings and constraints: Since the PBMCs were unsorted, naive and antigen-experienced cells could not be conclusively compared.

The CDR3 is 15 residues long. The V and J ends lost 3 bases and 10 bases respectively, with 16 bases between them. Germline assignment: CDR1 MNHEY and CDR2 SMNVEV (reference sequence). A second 7 to 11 cycle PCR used barcoded and J-beta primers. The yield of each sample was at least 3 million CDR3-containing paired-end reads. TCRdb re-called the 5' RACE reads through MiXCR, storing one row per CDR3 protein. The repertoire holds 550,000 to 650,000 distinct CDR3 sequences, about 30% seen once, with 15% to 19% in the top ten. Peripheral blood was drawn, around 9.3 milliliters per donor. Each sample used at least 7 million PBMCs.

This chain joins TRBV27 and TRBJ1-6; tentative D call: TRBD1 (6 bases). Sample: blood. The receptor was derived from a woman older than 75 in good health. The CDR3 loop reads CASSFEGRGGSPLHF. CDR3 bases: TGTGCCAGCAGTTTTGAGGGCAGGGGAGGCTCACCCCTCCACTTT.